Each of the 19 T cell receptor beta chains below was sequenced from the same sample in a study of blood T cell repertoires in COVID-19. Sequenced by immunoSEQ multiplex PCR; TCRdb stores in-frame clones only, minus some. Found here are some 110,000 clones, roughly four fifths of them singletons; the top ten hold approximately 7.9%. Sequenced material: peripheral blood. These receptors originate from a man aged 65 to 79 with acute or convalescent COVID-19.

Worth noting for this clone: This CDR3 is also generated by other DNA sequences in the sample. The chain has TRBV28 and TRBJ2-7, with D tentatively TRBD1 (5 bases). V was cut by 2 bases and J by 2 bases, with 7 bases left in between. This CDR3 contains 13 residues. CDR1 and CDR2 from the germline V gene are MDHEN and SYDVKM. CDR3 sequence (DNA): TGTGCCAGCAGTTTACCAGGGACCTACGAGCAGTACTTC. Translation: CASSLPGTYEQYF. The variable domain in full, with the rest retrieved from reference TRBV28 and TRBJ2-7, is DVKVTQSSRYLVKRTGEKVFLECVQDMDHENMFWYRQDPGLGLRLIYFSYDVKMKEKGDIPEGYSVSREKKERFSLILESASTNQTSMYLCASSLPGTYEQYFGPGTRLTVT.

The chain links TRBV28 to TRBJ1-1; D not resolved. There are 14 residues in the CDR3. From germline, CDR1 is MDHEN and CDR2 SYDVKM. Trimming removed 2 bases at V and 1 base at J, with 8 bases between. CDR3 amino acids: CASSLGLPNTEAFF. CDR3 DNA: TGTGCCAGCAGTTTAGGGCTCCCGAACACTGAAGCTTTCTTT.

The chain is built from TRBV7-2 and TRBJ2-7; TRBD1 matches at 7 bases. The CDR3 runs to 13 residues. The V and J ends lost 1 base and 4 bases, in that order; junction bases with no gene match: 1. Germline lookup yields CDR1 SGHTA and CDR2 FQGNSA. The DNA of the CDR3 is TGTGCCAGCAGCTTAGACAGGGGATACGAGCAGTACTTC. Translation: CASSLDRGYEQYF.

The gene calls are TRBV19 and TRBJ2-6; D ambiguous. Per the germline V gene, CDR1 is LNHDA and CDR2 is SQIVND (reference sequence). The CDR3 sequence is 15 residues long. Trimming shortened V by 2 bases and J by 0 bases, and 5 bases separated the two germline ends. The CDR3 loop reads CASSISRSGANVLTF. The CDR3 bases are TGTGCCAGTAGTATATCTCGCTCTGGGGCCAACGTCCTGACTTTC.

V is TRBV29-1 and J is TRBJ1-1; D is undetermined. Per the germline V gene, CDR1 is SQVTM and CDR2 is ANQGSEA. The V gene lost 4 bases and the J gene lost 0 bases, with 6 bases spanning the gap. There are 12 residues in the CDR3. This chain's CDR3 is CSVVRVNTEAFF. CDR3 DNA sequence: TGCAGCGTTGTCCGGGTGAACACTGAAGCTTTCTTT.

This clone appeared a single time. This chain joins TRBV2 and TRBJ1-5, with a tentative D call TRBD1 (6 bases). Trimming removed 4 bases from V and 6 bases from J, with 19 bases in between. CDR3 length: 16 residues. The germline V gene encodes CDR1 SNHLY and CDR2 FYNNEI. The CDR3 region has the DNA TGTGCCAGCAGTGGGGGTAGACAGGAAAAAGGTCAGCCCCAGCATTTT. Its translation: CASSGGRQEKGQPQHF.

CDR3 residues: CATESGYNEQFF. As DNA, the CDR3 is TGTGCCACAGAATCGGGGTACAATGAGCAGTTCTTC. The gene calls are TRBV3-1 (or the pseudogene TRBV3-2) and TRBJ2-1, with D possibly being TRBD2 (5 bases). The CDR3 covers 12 residues. Germline V gives CDR1 LGHDT, CDR2 YNNKEL (reference sequence). Trimming shortened V by 10 bases and J by 4 bases, and 11 bases separated the two germline ends.

For the CDR3, the DNA is TGTGCCAGCACAAGGGGCAGGGGGCTTGGAGCCAAAAACATTCAGTACTTC. This encodes CASTRGRGLGAKNIQYF. The rearrangement links TRBV11-2 to TRBJ2-4, with TRBD1 matching 8 bases. The CDR3 runs to 17 residues. Germline-derived CDR1 and CDR2 are SGHAT and FQNNGV. Trimming at V came to 7 bases and at J to 0 bases, leaving 11 bases not matched to a gene. Looking up the rest from reference TRBV11-2 and TRBJ2-4 gives the full variable domain: EAGVAQSPRYKIIEKRQSVAFWCNPISGHATLYWYQQILGQGPKLLIQFQNNGVVDDSQLPKDRFSAERLKGVDSTLKIQPAKLEDSAVYLCASTRGRGLGAKNIQYFGAGTRLSVL.

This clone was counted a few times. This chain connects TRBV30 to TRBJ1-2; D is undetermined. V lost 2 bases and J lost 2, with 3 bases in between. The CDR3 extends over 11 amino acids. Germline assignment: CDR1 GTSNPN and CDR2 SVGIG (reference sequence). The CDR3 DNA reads TGTGCCTGGAGTATAAACTATGGCTACACCTTC. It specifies CAWSINYGYTF.

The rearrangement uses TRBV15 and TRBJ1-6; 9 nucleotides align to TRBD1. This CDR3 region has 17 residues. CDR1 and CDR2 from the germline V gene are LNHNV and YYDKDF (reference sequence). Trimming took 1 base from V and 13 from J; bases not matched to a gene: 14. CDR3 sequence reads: CATSRGFGGQGGTPLHF. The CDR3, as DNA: TGTGCCACCAGCAGAGGCTTTGGGGGACAGGGAGGAACTCCCCTCCACTTT. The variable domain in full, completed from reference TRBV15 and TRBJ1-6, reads DAMVIQNPRYQVTQFGKPVTLSCSQTLNHNVMYWYQQKSSQAPKLLFHYYDKDFNNEADTPDNFQSRRPNTSFCFLDIRSPGLGDTAMYLCATSRGFGGQGGTPLHFGNGTRLTVT.

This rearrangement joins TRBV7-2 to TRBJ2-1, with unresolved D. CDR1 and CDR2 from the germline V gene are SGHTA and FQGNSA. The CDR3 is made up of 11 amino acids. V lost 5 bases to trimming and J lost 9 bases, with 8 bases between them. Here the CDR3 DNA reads TGTGCCAGCAGCCCGAGTAGTGAGCAGTTCTTC. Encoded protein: CASSPSSEQFF.

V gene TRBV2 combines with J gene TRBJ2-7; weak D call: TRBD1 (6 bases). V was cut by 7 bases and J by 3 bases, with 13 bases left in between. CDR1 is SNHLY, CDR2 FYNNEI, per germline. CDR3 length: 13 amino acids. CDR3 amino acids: CASTTGTVYEQYF. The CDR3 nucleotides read TGTGCCAGCACCACAGGGACGGTCTACGAGCAGTACTTC.

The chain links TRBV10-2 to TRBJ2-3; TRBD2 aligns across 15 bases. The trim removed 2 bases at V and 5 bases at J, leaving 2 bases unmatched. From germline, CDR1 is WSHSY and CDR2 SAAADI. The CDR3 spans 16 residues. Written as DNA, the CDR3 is TGCGCCAGCAGTGAGGGACTAGCGGGGGGGCAAGATACGCAGTATTTT. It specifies CASSEGLAGGQDTQYF.

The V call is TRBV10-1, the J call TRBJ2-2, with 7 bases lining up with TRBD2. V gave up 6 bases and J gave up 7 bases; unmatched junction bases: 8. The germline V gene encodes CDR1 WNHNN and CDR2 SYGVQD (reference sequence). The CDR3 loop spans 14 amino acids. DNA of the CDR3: TGCGCCAGCAGCGTAAAGCGGGAAGGCGGGGAGCTGTTTTTT. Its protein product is CASSVKREGGELFF.

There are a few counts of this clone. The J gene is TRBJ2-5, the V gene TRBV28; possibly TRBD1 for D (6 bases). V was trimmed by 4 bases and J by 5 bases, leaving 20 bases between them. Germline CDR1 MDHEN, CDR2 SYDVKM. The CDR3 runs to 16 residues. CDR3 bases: TGTGCCAGCAGTTCCGCCACGCACAGGGTTACTGAGACCCAGTACTTC. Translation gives CASSSATHRVTETQYF.

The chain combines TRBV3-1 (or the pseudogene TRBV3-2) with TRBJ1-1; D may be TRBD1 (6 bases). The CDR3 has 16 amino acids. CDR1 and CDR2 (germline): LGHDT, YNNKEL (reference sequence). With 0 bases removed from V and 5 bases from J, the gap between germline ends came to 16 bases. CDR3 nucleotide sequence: TGTGCCAGCAGCCAAGACCCGACAGGCCCAAAGACTGAAGCTTTCTTT. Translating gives CASSQDPTGPKTEAFF.

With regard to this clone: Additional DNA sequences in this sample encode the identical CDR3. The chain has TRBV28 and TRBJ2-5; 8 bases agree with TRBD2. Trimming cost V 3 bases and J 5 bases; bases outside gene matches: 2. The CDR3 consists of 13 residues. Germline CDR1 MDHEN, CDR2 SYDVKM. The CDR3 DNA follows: TGTGCCAGCAGTTTGGGCGGGAGGGAGACCCAGTACTTC. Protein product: CASSLGGRETQYF.

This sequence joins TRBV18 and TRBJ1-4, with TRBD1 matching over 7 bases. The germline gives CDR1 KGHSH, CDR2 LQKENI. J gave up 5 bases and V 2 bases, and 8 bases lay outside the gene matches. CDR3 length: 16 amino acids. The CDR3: CASSPNTLQGNEKLFF. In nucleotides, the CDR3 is TGTGCCAGCTCACCAAATACTCTACAGGGGAATGAAAAACTGTTTTTT.

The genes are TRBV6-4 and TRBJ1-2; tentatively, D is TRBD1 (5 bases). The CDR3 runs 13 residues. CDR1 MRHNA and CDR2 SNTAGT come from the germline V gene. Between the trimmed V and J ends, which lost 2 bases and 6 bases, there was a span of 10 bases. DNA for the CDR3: TGTGCCAGCAGTGACGCGTGGGGCAATGGCTACACCTTC. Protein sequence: CASSDAWGNGYTF.